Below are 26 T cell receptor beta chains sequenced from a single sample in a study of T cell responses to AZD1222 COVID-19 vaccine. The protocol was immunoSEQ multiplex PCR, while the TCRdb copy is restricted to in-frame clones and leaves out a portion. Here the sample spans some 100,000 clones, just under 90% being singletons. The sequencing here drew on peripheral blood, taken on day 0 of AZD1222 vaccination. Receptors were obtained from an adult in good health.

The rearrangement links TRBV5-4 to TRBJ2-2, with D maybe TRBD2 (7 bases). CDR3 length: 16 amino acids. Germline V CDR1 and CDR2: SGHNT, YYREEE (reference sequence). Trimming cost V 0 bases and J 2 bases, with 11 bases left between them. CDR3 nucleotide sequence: TGTGCCAGCAGCTTGGCGGGGGGCGTAAACACCGGGGAGCTGTTTTTT. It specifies CASSLAGGVNTGELFF.

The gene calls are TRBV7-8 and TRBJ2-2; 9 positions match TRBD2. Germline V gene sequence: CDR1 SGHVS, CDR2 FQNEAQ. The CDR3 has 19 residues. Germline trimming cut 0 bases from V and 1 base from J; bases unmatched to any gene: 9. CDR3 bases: TGTGCCAGCAGCTTAGCGCTTTTGCGGGGGGGCTTGAACACCGGGGAGCTGTTTTTT. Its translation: CASSLALLRGGLNTGELFF.

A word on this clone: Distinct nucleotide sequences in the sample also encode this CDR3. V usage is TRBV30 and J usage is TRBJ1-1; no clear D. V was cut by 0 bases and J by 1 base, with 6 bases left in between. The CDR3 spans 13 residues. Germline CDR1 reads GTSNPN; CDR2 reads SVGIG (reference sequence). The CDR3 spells CAWSVSENTEAFF. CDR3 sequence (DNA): TGTGCCTGGAGTGTCTCAGAGAACACTGAAGCTTTCTTT.

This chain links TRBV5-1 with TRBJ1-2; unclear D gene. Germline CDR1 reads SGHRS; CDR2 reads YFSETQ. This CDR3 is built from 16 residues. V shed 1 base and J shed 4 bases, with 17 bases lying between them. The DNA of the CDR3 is TGCGCCAGCAGCTTGTCCCCAATGAGTGGCGGCTATGGCTACACCTTC. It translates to CASSLSPMSGGYGYTF.

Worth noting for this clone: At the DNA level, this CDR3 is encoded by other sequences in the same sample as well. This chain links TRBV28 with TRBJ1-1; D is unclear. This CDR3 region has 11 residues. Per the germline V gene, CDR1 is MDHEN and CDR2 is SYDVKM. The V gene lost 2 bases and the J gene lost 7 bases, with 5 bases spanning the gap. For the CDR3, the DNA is TGTGCCAGCAGTTTAGGGCGTGAAGCTTTCTTT. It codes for CASSLGREAFF.

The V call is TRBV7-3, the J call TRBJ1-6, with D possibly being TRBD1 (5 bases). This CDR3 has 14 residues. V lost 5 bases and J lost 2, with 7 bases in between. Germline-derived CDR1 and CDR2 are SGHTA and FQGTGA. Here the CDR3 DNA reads TGTGCCAGCAGCCAAGGGGCCTATAATTCACCCCTCCACTTT. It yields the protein CASSQGAYNSPLHF.

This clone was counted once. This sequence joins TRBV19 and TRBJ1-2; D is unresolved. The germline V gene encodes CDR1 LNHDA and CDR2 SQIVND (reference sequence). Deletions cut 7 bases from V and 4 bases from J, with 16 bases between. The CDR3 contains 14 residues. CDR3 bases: TGTGCCAGTACCCCGGGCCCGGGGAGCTATGGCTACACCTTC. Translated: CASTPGPGSYGYTF.

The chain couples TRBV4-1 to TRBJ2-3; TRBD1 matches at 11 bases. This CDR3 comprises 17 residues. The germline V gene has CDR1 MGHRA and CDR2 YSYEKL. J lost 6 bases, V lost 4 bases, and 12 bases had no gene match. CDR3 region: CASSPRRTGGAGDTQYF. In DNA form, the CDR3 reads TGCGCCAGCAGCCCCCGCAGGACAGGGGGCGCCGGGGATACGCAGTATTTT.

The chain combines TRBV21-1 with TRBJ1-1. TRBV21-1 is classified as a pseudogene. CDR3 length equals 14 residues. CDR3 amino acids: CASSKACWDTEAFF. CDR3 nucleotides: TGTGCCAGCAGCAAAGCTTGTTGGGACACTGAAGCTTTCTTT.

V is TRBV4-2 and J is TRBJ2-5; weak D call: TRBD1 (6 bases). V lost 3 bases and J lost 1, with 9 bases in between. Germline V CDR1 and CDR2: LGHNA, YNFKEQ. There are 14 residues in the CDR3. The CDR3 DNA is TGTGCCAGCAGCCATACAGGGCCCCAAGAGACCCAGTACTTC. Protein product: CASSHTGPQETQYF.

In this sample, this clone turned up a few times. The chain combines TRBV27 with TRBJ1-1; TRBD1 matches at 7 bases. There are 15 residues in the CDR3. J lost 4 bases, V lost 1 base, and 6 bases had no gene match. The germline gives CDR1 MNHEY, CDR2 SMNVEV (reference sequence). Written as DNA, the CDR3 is TGTGCCAGCAGTTTATACCCCGACAGGGCCACTGAAGCTTTCTTT. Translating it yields CASSLYPDRATEAFF.

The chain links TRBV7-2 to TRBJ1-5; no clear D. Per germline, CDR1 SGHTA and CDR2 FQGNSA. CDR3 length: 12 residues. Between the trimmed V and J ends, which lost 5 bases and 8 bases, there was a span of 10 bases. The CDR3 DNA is TGTGCCAGCAGCCAACCCGGGGAGCCCCAGCATTTT. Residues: CASSQPGEPQHF.

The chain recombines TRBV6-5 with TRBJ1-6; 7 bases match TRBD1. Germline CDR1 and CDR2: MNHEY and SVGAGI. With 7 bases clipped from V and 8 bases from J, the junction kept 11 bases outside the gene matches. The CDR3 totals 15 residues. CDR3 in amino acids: CASTIDRDRYSPLHF. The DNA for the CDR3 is TGTGCCAGCACCATCGACAGGGATCGATATTCACCCCTCCACTTT.

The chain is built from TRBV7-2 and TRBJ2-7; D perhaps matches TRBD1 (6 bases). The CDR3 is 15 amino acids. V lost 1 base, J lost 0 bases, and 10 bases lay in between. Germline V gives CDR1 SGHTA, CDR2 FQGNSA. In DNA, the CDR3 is TGTGCCAGCAGCTTAGATCAGGGGACCTCCTACGAGCAGTACTTC. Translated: CASSLDQGTSYEQYF.

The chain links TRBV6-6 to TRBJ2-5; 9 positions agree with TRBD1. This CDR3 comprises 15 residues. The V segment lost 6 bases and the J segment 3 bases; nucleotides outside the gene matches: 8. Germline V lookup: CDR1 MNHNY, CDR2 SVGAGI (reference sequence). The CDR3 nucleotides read TGTGCCAGCAGCTTCGGGACAGGGAGTGAAGAGACCCAGTACTTC. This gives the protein CASSFGTGSEETQYF.

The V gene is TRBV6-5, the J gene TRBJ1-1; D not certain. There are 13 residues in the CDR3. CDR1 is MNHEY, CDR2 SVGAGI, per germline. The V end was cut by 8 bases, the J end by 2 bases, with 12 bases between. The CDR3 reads CASRRDGNTEAFF. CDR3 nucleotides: TGTGCCAGCCGTCGCGACGGTAACACTGAAGCTTTCTTT.

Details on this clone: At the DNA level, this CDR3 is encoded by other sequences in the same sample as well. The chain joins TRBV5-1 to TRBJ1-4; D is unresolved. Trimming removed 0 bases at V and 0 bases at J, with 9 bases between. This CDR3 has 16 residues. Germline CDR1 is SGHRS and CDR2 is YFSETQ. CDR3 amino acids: CASSLGVGTTNEKLFF. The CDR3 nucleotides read TGCGCCAGCAGCTTGGGTGTGGGGACAACTAATGAAAAACTGTTTTTT. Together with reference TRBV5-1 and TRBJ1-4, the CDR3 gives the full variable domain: KAGVTQTPRYLIKTRGQQVTLSCSPISGHRSVSWYQQTPGQGLQFLFEYFSETQRNKGNFPGRFSGRQFSNSRSEMNVSTLELGDSALYLCASSLGVGTTNEKLFFGSGTQLSVL.

Here the CDR3 DNA reads TGTGCCAGCAGCCAAGCCGGGAGCCACAATGAGCAGTTCTTC. Translated, it gives CASSQAGSHNEQFF. The rearrangement joins TRBV4-2 to TRBJ2-1; a possible D gene is TRBD2 (6 bases). The CDR3 contains 14 residues. V lost 1 base to trimming and J lost 5 bases, with 9 bases between them. CDR1 and CDR2 from the germline V gene are LGHNA and YNFKEQ.

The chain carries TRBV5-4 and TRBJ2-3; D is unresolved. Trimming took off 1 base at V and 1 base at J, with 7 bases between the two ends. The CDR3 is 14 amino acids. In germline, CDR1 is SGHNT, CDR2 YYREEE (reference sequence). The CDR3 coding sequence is TGTGCCAGCAGCTTGTGGTCCGGCACAGATACGCAGTATTTT. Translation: CASSLWSGTDTQYF.

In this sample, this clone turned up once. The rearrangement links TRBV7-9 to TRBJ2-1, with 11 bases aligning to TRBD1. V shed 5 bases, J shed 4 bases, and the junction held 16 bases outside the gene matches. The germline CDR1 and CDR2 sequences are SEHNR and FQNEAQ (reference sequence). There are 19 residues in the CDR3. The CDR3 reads CASSPRRVAGTGGYNEQFF. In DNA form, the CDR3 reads TGTGCCAGCAGCCCTCGCCGTGTTGCCGGGACAGGGGGTTACAATGAGCAGTTCTTC. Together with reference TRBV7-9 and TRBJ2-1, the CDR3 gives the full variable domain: DTGVSQNPRHKITKRGQNVTFRCDPISEHNRLYWYRQTLGQGPEFLTYFQNEAQLEKSRLLSDRFSAERPKGSFSTLEIQRTEQGDSAMYLCASSPRRVAGTGGYNEQFFGPGTRLTVL.

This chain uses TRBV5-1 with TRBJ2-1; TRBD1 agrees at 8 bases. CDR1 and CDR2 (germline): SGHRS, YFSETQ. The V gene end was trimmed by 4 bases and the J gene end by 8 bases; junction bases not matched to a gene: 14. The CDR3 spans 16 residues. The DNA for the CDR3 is TGCGCCAGCAGCACCACTGGACAGGGCCCATGGGATGAGCAGTTCTTC. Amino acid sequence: CASSTTGQGPWDEQFF.

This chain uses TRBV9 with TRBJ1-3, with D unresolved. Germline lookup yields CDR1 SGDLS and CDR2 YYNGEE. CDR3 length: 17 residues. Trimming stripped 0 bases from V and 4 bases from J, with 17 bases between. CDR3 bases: TGTGCCAGCAGCGTAGGACCTCCGGCATCTCTCGGAAACACCATATATTTT. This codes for CASSVGPPASLGNTIYF.

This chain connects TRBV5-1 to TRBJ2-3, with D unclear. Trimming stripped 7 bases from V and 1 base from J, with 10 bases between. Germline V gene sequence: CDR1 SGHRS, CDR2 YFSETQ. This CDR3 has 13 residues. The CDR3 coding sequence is TGCGCCAGCGCAGCACTCGGCACAGATACGCAGTATTTT. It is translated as CASAALGTDTQYF. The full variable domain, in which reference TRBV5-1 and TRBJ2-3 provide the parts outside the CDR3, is KAGVTQTPRYLIKTRGQQVTLSCSPISGHRSVSWYQQTPGQGLQFLFEYFSETQRNKGNFPGRFSGRQFSNSRSEMNVSTLELGDSALYLCASAALGTDTQYFGPGTRLTVL.

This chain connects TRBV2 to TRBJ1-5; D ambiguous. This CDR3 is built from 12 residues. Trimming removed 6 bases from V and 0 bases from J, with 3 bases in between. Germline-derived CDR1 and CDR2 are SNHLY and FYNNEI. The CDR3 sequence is CASSYSNQPQHF. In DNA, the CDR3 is TGTGCCAGCAGCTATAGCAATCAGCCCCAGCATTTT.

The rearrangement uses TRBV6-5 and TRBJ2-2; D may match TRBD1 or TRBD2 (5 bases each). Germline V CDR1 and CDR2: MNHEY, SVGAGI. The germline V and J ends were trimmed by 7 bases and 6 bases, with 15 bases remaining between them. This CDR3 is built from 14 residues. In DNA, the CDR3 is TGTGCCAGCACCAGGGACCGGGTGGCCGGGGAGCTGTTTTTT. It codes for CASTRDRVAGELFF.

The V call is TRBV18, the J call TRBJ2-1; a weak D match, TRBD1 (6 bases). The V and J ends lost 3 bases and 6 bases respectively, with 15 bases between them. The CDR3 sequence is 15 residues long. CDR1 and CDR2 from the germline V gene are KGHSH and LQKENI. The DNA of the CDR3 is TGTGCCAGCTCACCCCCCCAGGGGTTTTCCAATGAGCAGTTCTTC. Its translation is CASSPPQGFSNEQFF.